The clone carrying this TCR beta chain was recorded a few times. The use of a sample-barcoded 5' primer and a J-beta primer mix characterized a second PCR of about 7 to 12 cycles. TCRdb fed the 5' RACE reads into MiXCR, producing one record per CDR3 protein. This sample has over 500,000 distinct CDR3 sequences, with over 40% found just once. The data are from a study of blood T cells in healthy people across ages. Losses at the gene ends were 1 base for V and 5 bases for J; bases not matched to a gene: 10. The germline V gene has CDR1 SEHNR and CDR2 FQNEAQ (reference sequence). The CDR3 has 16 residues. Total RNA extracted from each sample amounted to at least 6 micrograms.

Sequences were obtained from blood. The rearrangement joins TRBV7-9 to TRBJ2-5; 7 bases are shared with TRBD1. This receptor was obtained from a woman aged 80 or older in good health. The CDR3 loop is CASSLVLGDSHETQYF. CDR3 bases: TGTGCCAGCAGCTTAGTCTTGGGGGACAGTCATGAGACCCAGTACTTC.